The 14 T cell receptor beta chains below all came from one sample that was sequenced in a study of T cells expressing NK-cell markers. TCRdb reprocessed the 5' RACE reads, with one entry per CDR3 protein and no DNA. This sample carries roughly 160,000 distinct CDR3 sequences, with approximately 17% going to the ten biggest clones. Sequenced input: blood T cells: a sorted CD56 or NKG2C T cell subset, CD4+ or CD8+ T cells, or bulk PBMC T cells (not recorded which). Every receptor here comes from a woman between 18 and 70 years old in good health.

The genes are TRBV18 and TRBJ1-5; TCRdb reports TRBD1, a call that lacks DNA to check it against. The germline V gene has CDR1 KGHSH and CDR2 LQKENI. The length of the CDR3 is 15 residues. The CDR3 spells CASSPPGQSNQPQHF.

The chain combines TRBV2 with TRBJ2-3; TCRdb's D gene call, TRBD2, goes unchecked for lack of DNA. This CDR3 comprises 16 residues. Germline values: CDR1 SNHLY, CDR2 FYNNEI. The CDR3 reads CASRVSGAPGADTQYF.

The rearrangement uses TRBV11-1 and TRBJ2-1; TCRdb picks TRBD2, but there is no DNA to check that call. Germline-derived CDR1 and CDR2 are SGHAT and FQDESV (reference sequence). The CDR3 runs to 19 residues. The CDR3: CASSQSHWTSGLGYNEQFF.

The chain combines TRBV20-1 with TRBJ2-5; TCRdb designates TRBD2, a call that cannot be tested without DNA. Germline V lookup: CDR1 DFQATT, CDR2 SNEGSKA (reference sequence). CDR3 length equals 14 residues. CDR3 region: CSAGLAGGPETQYF.

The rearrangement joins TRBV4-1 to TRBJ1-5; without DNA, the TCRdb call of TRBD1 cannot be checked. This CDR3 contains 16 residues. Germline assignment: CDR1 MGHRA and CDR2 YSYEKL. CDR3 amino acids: CASSQEGGASNQPQHF.

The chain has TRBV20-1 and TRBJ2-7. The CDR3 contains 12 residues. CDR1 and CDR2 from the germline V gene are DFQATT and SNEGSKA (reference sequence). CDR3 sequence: CSAIKPTYEQYF.

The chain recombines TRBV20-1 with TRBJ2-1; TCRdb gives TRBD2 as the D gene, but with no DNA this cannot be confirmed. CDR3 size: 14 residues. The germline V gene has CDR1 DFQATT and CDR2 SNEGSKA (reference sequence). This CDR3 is CSASIAGDHNEQFF.

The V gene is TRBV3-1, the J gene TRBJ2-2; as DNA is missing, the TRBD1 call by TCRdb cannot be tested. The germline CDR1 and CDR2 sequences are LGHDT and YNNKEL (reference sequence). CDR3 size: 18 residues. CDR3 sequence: CASSHGGRVRRDTGELFF.

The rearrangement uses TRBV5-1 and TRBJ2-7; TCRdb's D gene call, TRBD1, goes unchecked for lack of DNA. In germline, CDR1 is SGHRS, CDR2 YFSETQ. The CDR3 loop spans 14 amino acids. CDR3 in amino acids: CASSLRSGTYEQYF.

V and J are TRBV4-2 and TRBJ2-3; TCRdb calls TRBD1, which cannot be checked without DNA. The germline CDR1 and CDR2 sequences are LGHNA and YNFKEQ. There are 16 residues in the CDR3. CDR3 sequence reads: CASSQAGTGSTDTQYF.

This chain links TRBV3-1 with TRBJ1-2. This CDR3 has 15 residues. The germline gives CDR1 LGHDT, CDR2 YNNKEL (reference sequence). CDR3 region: CASSQESRVAGGYTF.

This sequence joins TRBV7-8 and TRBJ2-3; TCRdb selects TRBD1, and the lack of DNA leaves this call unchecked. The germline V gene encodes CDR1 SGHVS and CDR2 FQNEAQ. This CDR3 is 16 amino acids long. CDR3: CASSHPQWQRTDTQYF.

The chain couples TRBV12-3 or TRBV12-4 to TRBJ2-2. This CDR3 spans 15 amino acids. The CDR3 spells CASSPISPNTGELFF.

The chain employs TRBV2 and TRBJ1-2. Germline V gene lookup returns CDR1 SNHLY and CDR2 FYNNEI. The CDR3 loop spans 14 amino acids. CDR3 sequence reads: CASRGGVSIYGYTF. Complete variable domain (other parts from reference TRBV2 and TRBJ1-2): EPEVTQTPSHQVTQMGQEVILRCVPISNHLYFYWYRQILGQKVEFLVSFYNNEISEKSEIFDDQFSVERPDGSNFTLKIRSTKLEDSAMYFCASRGGVSIYGYTFGSGTRLTVV.